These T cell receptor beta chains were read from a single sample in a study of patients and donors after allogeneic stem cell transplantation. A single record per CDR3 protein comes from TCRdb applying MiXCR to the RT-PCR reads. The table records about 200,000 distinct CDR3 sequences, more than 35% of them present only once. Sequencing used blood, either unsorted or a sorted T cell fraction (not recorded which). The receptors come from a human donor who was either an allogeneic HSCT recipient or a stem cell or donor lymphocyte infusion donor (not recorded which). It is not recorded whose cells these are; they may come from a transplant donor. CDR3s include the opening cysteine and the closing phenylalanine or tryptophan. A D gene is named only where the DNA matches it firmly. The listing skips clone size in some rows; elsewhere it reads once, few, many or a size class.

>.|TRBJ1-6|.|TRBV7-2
TGTGCCAGCAGCTTAGTCAGGCAGGGACCAAATTCACCCCTCCACTTT
CASSLVRQGPNSPLHF
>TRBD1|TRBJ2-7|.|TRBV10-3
TGTGCCATCAGTATGGACAGGGGGCCCCACGAGCAGTACTTC
CAISMDRGPHEQYF
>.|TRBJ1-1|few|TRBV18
TGTGCCAGCTCACTAAAGTGGAACACTGAAGCTTTCTTT
CASSLKWNTEAFF
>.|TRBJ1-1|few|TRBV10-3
TGTGCCATCAGTGAATTGAACACTGAAGCTTTCTTT
CAISELNTEAFF
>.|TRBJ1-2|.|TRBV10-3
TGTGCCATCAGTGAGTCGCAGGACTATGGCTACACCTTC
CAISESQDYGYTF
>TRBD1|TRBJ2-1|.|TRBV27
TGTGCCAGCAGTTTATCGGGACAGGTTGCTGCCTACAATGAGCAGTTCTTC
CASSLSGQVAAYNEQFF
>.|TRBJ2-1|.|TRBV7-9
TGTGCCAGCAGCTCCATTGGAGGGGAGCAGTTCTTC
CASSSIGGEQFF
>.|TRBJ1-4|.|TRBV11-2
TGTGCCAGCAGCTTAGGACGGACCACTAATGAAAAACTGTTTTTT
CASSLGRTTNEKLFF
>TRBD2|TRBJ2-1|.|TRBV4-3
TGCGCCAGCAGCCAATATAGCGGGGGGGCCCAGGATGAGCAGTTCTTC
CASSQYSGGAQDEQFF
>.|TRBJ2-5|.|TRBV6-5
TGTGCCAGCAGTTACTCTTGGGAGACCCAGTACTTC
CASSYSWETQYF
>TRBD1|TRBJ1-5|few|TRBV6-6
TGTGCCAGCAGTTACTCAACACAGCACAGGGGACCTGGCAATCAGCCCCAGCATTTT
CASSYSTQHRGPGNQPQHF
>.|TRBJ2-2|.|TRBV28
TGTGCCAGCAGTTTATTTGTAAGGCCTCAGAGGGACACCGGGGAGCTGTTTTTT
CASSLFVRPQRDTGELFF
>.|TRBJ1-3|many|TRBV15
TGTGCCACCAGCAGAGGGGCAGGAGGAAACACCATATATTTT
CATSRGAGGNTIYF
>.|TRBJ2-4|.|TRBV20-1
TGCAGTGCTGAGAGCAATCAATGGCCGCTACGAGCCAAAAACATTCAGTACTTC
CSAESNQWPLRAKNIQYF
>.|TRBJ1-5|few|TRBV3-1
TGTGCCAGCAGCCAAGGGGCAACTGGCCCCCAGCATTTT
CASSQGATGPQHF
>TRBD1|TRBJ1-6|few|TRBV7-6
TGTGCCAGCAGCACCCGACAGGGCGGTAATTCACCCCTCCACTTT
CASSTRQGGNSPLHF
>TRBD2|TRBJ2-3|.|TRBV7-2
TGTGCCAGCAGCTTAGTTCGCGGGGGGGGCACAGATACGCAGTATTTT
CASSLVRGGGTDTQYF
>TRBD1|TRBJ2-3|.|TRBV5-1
TGCGCCAGCAGCGGCCGGGACAGACGCACAGATACGCAGTATTTT
CASSGRDRRTDTQYF
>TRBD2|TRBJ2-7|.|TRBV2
TGTGCCAGCAGTGTTAAACCGGGGGGCTACGAGCAGTACTTC
CASSVKPGGYEQYF
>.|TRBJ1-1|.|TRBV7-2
TGTGCCAGCAGGAGACAGTCTGAAGCTTTCTTT
CASRRQSEAFF